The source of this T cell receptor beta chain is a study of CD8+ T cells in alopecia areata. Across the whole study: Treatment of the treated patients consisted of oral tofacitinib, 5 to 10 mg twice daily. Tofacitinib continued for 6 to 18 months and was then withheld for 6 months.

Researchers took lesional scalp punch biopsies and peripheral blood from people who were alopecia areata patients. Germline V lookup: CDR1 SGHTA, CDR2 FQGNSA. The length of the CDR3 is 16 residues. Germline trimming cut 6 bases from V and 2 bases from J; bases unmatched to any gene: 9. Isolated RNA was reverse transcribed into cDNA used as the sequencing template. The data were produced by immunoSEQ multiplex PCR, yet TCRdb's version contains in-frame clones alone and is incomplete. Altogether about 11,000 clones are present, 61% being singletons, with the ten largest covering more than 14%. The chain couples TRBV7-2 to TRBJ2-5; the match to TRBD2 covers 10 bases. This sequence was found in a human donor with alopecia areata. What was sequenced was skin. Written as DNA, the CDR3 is TGTGCCAGCAGTTTAACTAGCGGGGTCCAACAAGAGACCCAGTACTTC. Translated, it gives CASSLTSGVQQETQYF.